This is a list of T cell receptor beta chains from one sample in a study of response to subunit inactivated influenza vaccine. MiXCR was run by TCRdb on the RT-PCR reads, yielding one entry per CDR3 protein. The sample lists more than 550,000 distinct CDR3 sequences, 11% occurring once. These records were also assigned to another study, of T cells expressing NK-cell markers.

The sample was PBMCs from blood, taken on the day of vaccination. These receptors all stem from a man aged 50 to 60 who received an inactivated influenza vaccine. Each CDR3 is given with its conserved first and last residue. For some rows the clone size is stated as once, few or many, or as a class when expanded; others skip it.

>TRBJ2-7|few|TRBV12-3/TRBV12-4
CASSLSESYEQYF
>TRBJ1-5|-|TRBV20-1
CSARGDKGSDSNQPQHF
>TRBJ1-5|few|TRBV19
CASSNPENQPQHF
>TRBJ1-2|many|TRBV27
CASSLARQGTAGYTF
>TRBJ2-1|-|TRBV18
CASSPGTSGSRHNEQFF
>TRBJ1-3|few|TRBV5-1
CASSALTSFSGNTIYF
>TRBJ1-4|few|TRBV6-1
CASKRRTAPSANEKLFF
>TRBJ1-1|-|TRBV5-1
CASSLEGVRNTEAFF
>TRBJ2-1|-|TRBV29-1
CSVALWGDEQFF
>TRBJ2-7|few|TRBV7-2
CASSLHTGSLTYEQYF
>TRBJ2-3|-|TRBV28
CASSHGRGTQYF
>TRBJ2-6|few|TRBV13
CASSLERGGLTKGANVLTF
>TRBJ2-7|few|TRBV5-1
CASSEAGTTYEQYF
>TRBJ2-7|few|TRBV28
CASSLGLASTEQYF
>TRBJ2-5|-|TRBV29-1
CSVDTGIIQYF
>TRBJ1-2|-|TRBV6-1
CASRIGGVRGYTF
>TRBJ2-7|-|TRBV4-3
CASSQESSAPYEQYF
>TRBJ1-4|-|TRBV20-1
CSARGTGKDEKLFF
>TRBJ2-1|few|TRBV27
CASGVLAGGGNEQFF
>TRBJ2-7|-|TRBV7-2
CASSLLVSNSYEQYF
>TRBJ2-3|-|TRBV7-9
CASSYGGTVGTDTQYF
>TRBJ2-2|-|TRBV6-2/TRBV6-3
CAVTRLMTGELFF
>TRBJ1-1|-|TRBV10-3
CAISERGGQMNTEAFF
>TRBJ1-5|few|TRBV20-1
CSANRQGTISNQPQHF
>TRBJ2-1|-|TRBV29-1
CSVTDRASYNEQFF
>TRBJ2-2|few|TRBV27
CASSLQWGNTGELFF
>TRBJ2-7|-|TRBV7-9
CASSGRGTYEQYF